The 19 T cell receptor beta chains given below trace back to one sample, sequenced in a study of spatial heterogeneity in lung cancer. The time point here: sample taken at primary tumor resection. TCRdb redid the calling of the 5' RACE reads with MiXCR, one entry per CDR3 protein. The top ten hold more than 40% of the sample, which has around 92,000 distinct CDR3 sequences, 12% seen once. The sample in question was PBMCs, obtained at surgery. The receptors originated from a male donor with early-stage non-small cell lung cancer.

This clonotype was observed a handful of times. The rearrangement joins TRBV5-1 to TRBJ2-5; tentatively, D is TRBD2 (6 bases). V was shortened by 3 bases and J by 2 bases, with 14 bases between the two germline ends. The CDR3 consists of 15 residues. CDR1 and CDR2 from the germline V gene are SGHRS and YFSETQ. This CDR3 is CASSSEGRRQETQYF. In DNA form, the CDR3 reads TGCGCCAGCAGCTCGGAGGGCAGAAGGCAAGAGACCCAGTACTTC.

This clonotype was detected only a few times. V and J are TRBV12-3 or TRBV12-4 and TRBJ2-5; TRBD2 aligns across 10 bases. The ends lost 7 bases at V and 6 bases at J; junction bases unmatched: 11. The CDR3 loop spans 15 amino acids. The DNA of the CDR3 is TGTGCCAGCACCCAGCGGGAGGGTATTGAAAAGACCCAGTACTTC. Translated, it gives CASTQREGIEKTQYF.

There are many counts of this clonotype. This rearrangement joins TRBV12-3 or TRBV12-4 to TRBJ1-1, with a possible D match to TRBD1 (5 bases). The CDR3 consists of 13 residues. Trimming removed 2 bases from V and 5 bases from J, with 9 bases in between. Here the CDR3 DNA reads TGTGCCAGCAGTTTACAGGGCCCTACTGAAGCTTTCTTT. Translating gives CASSLQGPTEAFF.

To note about this clonotype: The junction differs from germline at one of its ends, possibly a read error. The genes are TRBV7-2 and TRBJ2-4; 9 positions agree with TRBD2. This CDR3 has 16 residues. Germline CDR1 is SGHTA and CDR2 is FQGNSA. The CDR3 is CASSLRGGLAKIIQYF. CDR3 nucleotide sequence: TGTGCCAGCAGCTTACGCGGGGGACTAGCCAAAATCATTCAGTACTTC.

V is TRBV20-1 and J is TRBJ1-1; D may be TRBD1 (6 bases). This CDR3 has 13 residues. CDR1 is DFQATT, CDR2 SNEGSKA, per germline (reference sequence). As DNA, the CDR3 is TGCAGCGGGGAGTGGGGGCTGGGCACTGAAGCTTTCTTT. Its protein product is CSGEWGLGTEAFF.

The V call is TRBV30, the J call TRBJ2-2; TRBD1 matches at 12 bases. The CDR3 consists of 16 residues. Germline V gene lookup returns CDR1 GTSNPN and CDR2 SVGIG (reference sequence). V gave up 3 bases and J gave up 7 bases; unmatched junction bases: 9. The DNA of the CDR3 is TGTGCCTGGAGACCCGGGACAGGGGGCCCGGGCGGGGAGCTGTTTTTT. The encoded protein is CAWRPGTGGPGGELFF. Filled out from reference TRBV30 and TRBJ2-2, the complete variable domain reads SQTIHQWPATLVQPVGSPLSLECTVEGTSNPNLYWYRQAAGRGLQLLFYSVGIGQISSEVPQNLSASRPQDRQFILSSKKLLLSDSGFYLCAWRPGTGGPGGELFFGEGSRLTVL.

Only a few counts were recorded for this clonotype. At one boundary the junction diverges from the germline segment, which might be a read error. The chain has TRBV7-7 and TRBJ1-1; D call uncertain. The CDR3 has 15 amino acids. The germline V gene encodes CDR1 SSHAT and CDR2 FNYEAQ (reference sequence). The CDR3 DNA is TGTGCTAGCAGCCCCCAAGATCCCAGTAACACTGAAGCTTTCTTT. It specifies CASSPQDPSNTEAFF.

This clonotype has only a few counts. The gene calls are TRBV24-1 and TRBJ1-1, with D perhaps TRBD1 (5 bases). V gave up 7 bases and J gave up 1 base, with 21 bases separating them. Germline V gives CDR1 KGHDR, CDR2 SFDVKD. This CDR3 has 17 residues. CDR3 nucleotides: TGTGCCACCAGGGCAGGACAAGTCGGCCTTACGAACACTGAAGCTTTCTTT. This encodes CATRAGQVGLTNTEAFF.

This chain uses TRBV7-2 with TRBJ2-5; 13 bases line up with TRBD2. This CDR3 has 15 residues. The V and J ends lost 5 bases and 7 bases, in that order; junction bases with no gene match: 7. CDR1 is SGHTA, CDR2 FQGNSA, per germline. CDR3 bases: TGTGCCAGCAGCGCCGGGACTAGCGGGACTGGGACCCAGTACTTC. This encodes CASSAGTSGTGTQYF.

This clonotype came up a few times. This chain links TRBV7-9 with TRBJ2-7; 7 bases fit TRBD1. CDR3 length: 15 residues. Germline V gene sequence: CDR1 SEHNR, CDR2 FQNEAQ (reference sequence). V lost 5 bases and J lost 0; bases outside the gene matches: 7. This CDR3 is CASSPMTGSSYEQYF. Here the CDR3 DNA reads TGTGCCAGCAGCCCCATGACAGGGAGCTCCTACGAGCAGTACTTC.

This clonotype was seen more than once but under ten times. V is TRBV12-3 or TRBV12-4 and J is TRBJ1-5; TRBD1 matches 8 bases. The J segment lost 7 bases and the V segment lost 5 bases, leaving 7 bases of the junction unmatched. This CDR3 comprises 14 residues. DNA for the CDR3: TGTGCCAGCAGTCCAGGGGGCGCAGGGCAGCCCCAGCATTTT. Amino acid sequence: CASSPGGAGQPQHF.

Concerning this clonotype itself: With a much larger clone just one base away, this may be a read error. DNA for the CDR3: TGTGCCAGCAGAAAGGGGGGTAATGATCAGCCCCTGCATTTT. Its translation is CASRKGGNDQPLHF. The chain links TRBV28 to TRBJ1-5; possible D gene TRBD1, 6 bases. Germline CDR1 MDHEN, CDR2 SYDVKM. This CDR3 is 14 amino acids long.

This clonotype was observed a few times. The CDR3 nucleotides read TGTGCCAGCAGAGGGGGGGGAACCCTAGAGACCCAGTACTTC. Its protein product is CASRGGGTLETQYF. The chain links TRBV5-6 to TRBJ2-5; TRBD2 might be the D (7 bases). The V end was cut by 5 bases, the J end by 4 bases, with 15 bases between. The CDR3 spans 14 residues. Per germline, CDR1 SGHDT and CDR2 YYEEEE. Full variable domain (outside the CDR3, taken from reference TRBV5-6 and TRBJ2-5): DAGVTQSPTHLIKTRGQQVTLRCSPKSGHDTVSWYQQALGQGPQFIFQYYEEEERQRGNFPDRFSGHQFPNYSSELNVNALLLGDSALYLCASRGGGTLETQYFGPGTRLLVL.

The V gene is TRBV4-3, the J gene TRBJ2-7, with TRBD2 matching 8 bases. This CDR3 has 16 residues. V shed 0 bases, J shed 0 bases, and the junction held 4 bases outside the gene matches. Germline CDR1 reads LGHNA; CDR2 reads YSLEER. The CDR3 nucleotides read TGCGCCAGCAGCCAAGAGTTTAGCGGGGACTCCTACGAGCAGTACTTC. Its translation is CASSQEFSGDSYEQYF.

This clonotype was seen a few times. The chain joins TRBV6-1 to TRBJ1-4; 8 bases align to TRBD1. This CDR3 is built from 13 residues. CDR1 is MNHNS, CDR2 SASEGT, per germline. Trimming at V came to 11 bases and at J to 5 bases, leaving 7 bases not matched to a gene. The CDR3 here is CAAHRTGNEKLFF. The CDR3 coding sequence is TGTGCCGCGCATAGGACAGGGAATGAAAAACTGTTTTTT.

This clonotype has only a few counts. The rearrangement uses TRBV3-1 and TRBJ1-1; D may be TRBD1 (6 bases). Trimming removed 4 bases at V and 2 bases at J, with 14 bases between. The CDR3 length is 15 residues. CDR1 and CDR2 (germline): LGHDT, YNNKEL (reference sequence). In nucleotides, the CDR3 is TGTGCCAGCAGCCCCCGGGGACACGATAACACTGAAGCTTTCTTT. Protein: CASSPRGHDNTEAFF. The variable domain in full, with the rest retrieved from reference TRBV3-1 and TRBJ1-1, is DTAVSQTPKYLVTQMGNDKSIKCEQNLGHDTMYWYKQDSKKFLKIMFSYNNKELIINETVPNRFSPKSPDKAHLNLHINSLELGDSAVYFCASSPRGHDNTEAFFGQGTRLTVV.

CDR3 DNA: TGCAGCGTTTTGGACAGGGCGGATGAAAAACTGTTTTTT. The encoded protein is CSVLDRADEKLFF. The chain joins TRBV29-1 to TRBJ1-4, with 8 bases that match TRBD1. Germline CDR1 is SQVTM and CDR2 is ANQGSEA. V shed 5 bases, J shed 6 bases, and the junction held 5 bases outside the gene matches. The CDR3 extends over 13 amino acids.

The J gene is TRBJ2-2, the V gene TRBV5-1; D is unresolved. Germline V gene data show CDR1 as SGHRS and CDR2 as YFSETQ. Between the trimmed V and J ends, which lost 0 bases and 6 bases, there was a span of 12 bases. The CDR3 sequence is 15 residues long. The CDR3 is CASSLGTEVAGELFF. Here the CDR3 DNA reads TGCGCCAGCAGCTTGGGAACAGAGGTCGCCGGGGAGCTGTTTTTT.

The sample holds a few counts of this clonotype. The chain combines TRBV28 with TRBJ1-2; D is possibly TRBD1 (5 bases). CDR3 size: 14 residues. CDR1 MDHEN and CDR2 SYDVKM come from the germline V gene. V was shortened by 8 bases and J by 0 bases, with 13 bases between the two germline ends. CDR3 protein: CASGRTDTNYGYTF. CDR3 bases: TGTGCCAGCGGGCGAACGGACACTAACTATGGCTACACCTTC.